The 2 T cell receptor beta chains in this list originate from one sample, sequenced in a study of T cells in Graves' hyperthyroidism and ophthalmopathy. Amplified TCR beta CDR3 regions derived from RNA transcripts. Primed by the HTBI set, a first-round RT-PCR was run on the TCR CDR3. TCRdb processed the multiplex PCR reads anew with MiXCR; each CDR3 protein has one entry. Among more than 350,000 distinct CDR3 sequences, about 14% were seen once, and the ten largest hold about 18%. Sequences were obtained from blood. The origin of the receptors is a woman aged 25 to 45 with Graves' ophthalmopathy.

This clonotype appeared many times. The chain is built from TRBV9 and TRBJ2-7, with a possible D match to TRBD1 (6 bases). This CDR3 is built from 14 residues. Germline V gene sequence: CDR1 SGDLS, CDR2 YYNGEE. The germline V and J ends were trimmed by 4 bases and 6 bases, with 17 bases remaining between them. The CDR3 here is CASSPRDIEGEQYF. DNA for the CDR3: TGTGCCAGCAGCCCCCGGGACATAGAGGGCGAGCAGTACTTC.

This chain uses TRBV2 with TRBJ2-2; 8 positions match TRBD1. Germline trimming cut 6 bases from V and 5 bases from J; bases unmatched to any gene: 5. Germline CDR1 and CDR2: SNHLY and FYNNEI. CDR3 length: 14 amino acids. The CDR3 region is CASSFQGATGELFF. In nucleotides, the CDR3 is TGTGCCAGCAGCTTCCAGGGGGCTACCGGGGAGCTGTTTTTT.